This is a list of T cell receptor beta chains from one sample in a study of T cell repertoires in cytomegalovirus infection. No antigen is known for these receptors. TCRdb reprocessed the reads with MiXCR, giving one entry per CDR3 protein. The profile shows about 920,000 distinct CDR3 sequences, 25% to 40% of them singletons. The sequences come from cultured CD8+ T cells from PBMCs, collected from culture after CMV antigen stimulation. These receptors came from a human donor in good health (CMV status not recorded). Some clones in this sample may be carry-over from other donors' samples. Each CDR3 is given with its conserved first and last residue. A D gene is named only where the DNA matches it firmly. Size is omitted from some rows. Given values are once, few, many or a class for expanded clones.

D gene: TRBD1
V gene: TRBV12-3/TRBV12-4
clone size: NA
CDR3 protein: CASSLIGTGFGNEQFF

D gene: TRBD1
V gene: TRBV7-6
clone size: few
CDR3 protein: CASSLELAGGVRYNEQFF

D gene: NA
V gene: TRBV27
clone size: many
CDR3 protein: CASSLSGYSNQPQHF

D gene: NA
V gene: TRBV6-6
clone size: few
CDR3 protein: CACFGVWGNTEAFF

D gene: TRBD1
V gene: TRBV27
clone size: few
CDR3 protein: CASSQSGGLQPQHF

D gene: TRBD2
V gene: TRBV15
clone size: NA
CDR3 protein: CATSLRGASGATQYF

D gene: NA
V gene: TRBV10-3
clone size: few
CDR3 protein: CAISEYARVGEQFF

D gene: NA
V gene: TRBV4-2
clone size: few
CDR3 protein: CASSQGKTWGYTF

D gene: NA
V gene: TRBV5-6
clone size: NA
CDR3 protein: CASSLNSPLEAFF

D gene: TRBD1
V gene: TRBV12-3/TRBV12-4
clone size: NA
CDR3 protein: CASSSTGQGREAFF

D gene: NA
V gene: TRBV29-1
clone size: few
CDR3 protein: CSVEADEQYF